These 7 T cell receptor beta chains share one sample of origin, sequenced in a study of CD8+CD57+ T cells in acquired aplastic anemia. Profiles of TCR beta VDJ and CDR3 were generated from a genomic DNA template. A single record per CDR3 protein comes from TCRdb applying MiXCR to the reads. The repertoire includes 50,000 to 65,000 distinct CDR3 sequences, about 50% of them detected once, and 2% to 3% sits in the top ten. Sequenced sample: sorted CD4+, CD8+, or CD8+CD57+ T cells (not recorded which) from PBMCs. Receptors originate from a human donor in good health, serving as a control.

The J gene is TRBJ2-3, the V gene TRBV7-4, with D possibly being TRBD1 or TRBD2 (5 bases each). This CDR3 has 14 amino acids. Germline loops: CDR1 SGHVT, CDR2 SQSDAQ. Trimming took 5 bases from V and 6 from J, leaving 15 bases between them. The CDR3 region has the DNA TGTGCCAGCAGCCAAGGCGTGGGGGACGATACGCAGTATTTT. Translation: CASSQGVGDDTQYF.

The V and J genes are TRBV6-1 and TRBJ2-1; D uncertain. The CDR3 runs to 14 residues. V gave up 6 bases and J gave up 0 bases, with 9 bases separating them. CDR1 and CDR2 (germline): MNHNS, SASEGT. Here the CDR3 reads CASRPMSSYNEQFF. CDR3 nucleotides: TGTGCCAGCAGGCCAATGAGCTCCTACAATGAGCAGTTCTTC.

This chain links TRBV9 with TRBJ2-7; 10 positions match TRBD2. The V gene's germline CDR1 is SGDLS and CDR2 YYNGEE. V gave up 4 bases and J gave up 0 bases; unmatched junction bases: 13. The CDR3 is made up of 18 amino acids. The chain's CDR3 is CASSPSLAGGVSSYEQYF. DNA of the CDR3: TGTGCCAGCAGCCCGAGCTTAGCGGGAGGTGTTAGCTCCTACGAGCAGTACTTC.

This clonotype appeared many times. The rearrangement links TRBV5-6 to TRBJ2-1, with D tentatively TRBD1 (5 bases). CDR1 and CDR2 (germline): SGHDT, YYEEEE. CDR3 length: 13 residues. V was pared by 3 bases and J by 9 bases, with 13 bases between. CDR3 in amino acids: CASSWPPRGEQFF. DNA of the CDR3: TGTGCCAGCAGCTGGCCCCCTAGGGGTGAGCAGTTCTTC.

Ten or more counts support this clonotype. This chain connects TRBV3-1 to TRBJ1-3; TRBD1 is a possible D gene (5 bases). V gave up 8 bases and J gave up 0 bases, with 8 bases separating them. The germline V gene encodes CDR1 LGHDT and CDR2 YNNKEL (reference sequence). This CDR3 is 13 amino acids long. The DNA for the CDR3 is TGTGCCAGCCGTCAGGGCTCTGGAAACACCATATATTTT. Its protein product is CASRQGSGNTIYF.

This clonotype was picked up many times. V is TRBV5-4 and J is TRBJ2-1; possible D gene TRBD2, 6 bases. This CDR3 is 13 amino acids long. From germline, CDR1 is SGHNT and CDR2 YYREEE (reference sequence). The V gene lost 2 bases and the J gene lost 8 bases, with 11 bases spanning the gap. The CDR3 loop reads CASSFRGGDEQFF. The CDR3 region has the DNA TGTGCCAGCAGCTTCCGGGGAGGTGATGAGCAGTTCTTC.

This chain links TRBV15 with TRBJ1-5; D uncertain. The CDR3 has 16 residues. The germline V and J ends were trimmed by 1 base and 3 bases, with 13 bases remaining between them. Germline assignment: CDR1 LNHNV and CDR2 YYDKDF (reference sequence). CDR3 DNA: TGTGCCACCAGCAGAGTTGAAGCGGTCCCCAATCAGCCCCAGCATTTT. It is translated as CATSRVEAVPNQPQHF.